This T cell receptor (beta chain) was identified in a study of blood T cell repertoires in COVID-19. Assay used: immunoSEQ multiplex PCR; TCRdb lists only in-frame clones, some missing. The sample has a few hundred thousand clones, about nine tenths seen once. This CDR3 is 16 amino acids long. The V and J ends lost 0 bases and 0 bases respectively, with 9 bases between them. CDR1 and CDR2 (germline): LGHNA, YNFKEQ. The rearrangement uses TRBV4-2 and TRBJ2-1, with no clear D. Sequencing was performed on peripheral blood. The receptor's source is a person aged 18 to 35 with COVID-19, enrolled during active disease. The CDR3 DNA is TGTGCCAGCAGCCAAGATAGGAGCCTCTCCTACAATGAGCAGTTCTTC. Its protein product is CASSQDRSLSYNEQFF.